The 11 T cell receptor beta chains below come from one sample, sequenced in a study of PD-1 blockade in classical Hodgkin lymphoma. All trial patients relapsed after autologous stem cell transplantation. TCRdb's table, derived via immunoSEQ multiplex PCR, lists solely in-frame clones and lacks some. Among around 26,000 clones listed, 60% to 85% were seen once. The starting material was peripheral blood mononuclear cells (PBMCs), obtained before the second cycle of nivolumab. These receptors came from a human donor with classical Hodgkin lymphoma.

This rearrangement joins TRBV14 to TRBJ2-3; no reliable D call. Germline CDR1 SGHDN, CDR2 FVKESK. V was clipped by 4 bases and J by 4 bases, with 12 bases between them. The CDR3 sequence is 14 residues long. The DNA of the CDR3 is TGTGCCAGCAGCCCGATTTGGGCCCCAGATACGCAGTATTTT. Its translation: CASSPIWAPDTQYF.

V and J are TRBV19 and TRBJ2-5; 12 nucleotides line up with TRBD2. The CDR3 is made up of 16 amino acids. Trimming removed 6 bases from V and 5 bases from J; junction bases left unmatched: 10. Germline-derived CDR1 and CDR2 are LNHDA and SQIVND (reference sequence). The chain's CDR3 is CASRPGLAGGRETQYF. CDR3 DNA sequence: TGTGCCAGTAGACCGGGACTAGCGGGCGGCAGGGAGACCCAGTACTTC.

The rearrangement uses TRBV11-2 and TRBJ2-7; D remains unclear. V was clipped by 3 bases and J by 7 bases, with 10 bases between them. The V gene's germline CDR1 is SGHAT and CDR2 FQNNGV. This CDR3 region has 12 residues. The CDR3 loop is CASSFSPLEQYF. In nucleotides, the CDR3 is TGTGCCAGCAGCTTTAGTCCCTTGGAGCAGTACTTC.

The chain is built from TRBV27 and TRBJ2-7; the match to TRBD2 covers 11 bases. CDR3 length equals 19 residues. From germline, CDR1 is MNHEY and CDR2 SMNVEV (reference sequence). Trimming cost V 5 bases and J 3 bases; bases outside gene matches: 18. The CDR3 DNA follows: TGTGCCAGCAGTCCCCTGACAGTCCCACGACTAGCGGGGAACTACGAGCAGTACTTC. Its translation: CASSPLTVPRLAGNYEQYF.

The chain employs TRBV4-1 and TRBJ1-1; D gene unclear. V was shortened by 0 bases and J by 4 bases, with 12 bases between the two germline ends. Germline V lookup: CDR1 MGHRA, CDR2 YSYEKL. CDR3 length: 15 amino acids. CDR3 sequence (DNA): TGCGCCAGCAGCCAAGACCCGGCGGGCCGCACTGAAGCTTTCTTT. Protein sequence: CASSQDPAGRTEAFF.

The rearrangement joins TRBV2 to TRBJ2-4, with D possibly TRBD2 on 6 matching bases. CDR3 length: 14 amino acids. V lost 4 bases and J 3 bases, leaving 10 bases between the germline ends. Germline lookup yields CDR1 SNHLY and CDR2 FYNNEI. CDR3 sequence (DNA): TGTGCCAGCAGTGGTGGGAGGTTCAAAAACATTCAGTACTTC. Protein product: CASSGGRFKNIQYF.

The chain recombines TRBV7-9 with TRBJ2-3; D ambiguous. Between the trimmed V and J ends, which lost 1 base and 6 bases, there was a span of 8 bases. The CDR3 consists of 13 residues. Looked up from germline, CDR1 is SEHNR and CDR2 is FQNEAQ (reference sequence). CDR3 in amino acids: CASSLGASDTQYF. CDR3 nucleotides: TGTGCCAGCAGCTTAGGGGCCAGTGATACGCAGTATTTT.

The chain joins TRBV7-9 to TRBJ1-1; the D gene is possibly TRBD1 (6 bases). Germline values: CDR1 SEHNR, CDR2 FQNEAQ (reference sequence). Deletions cut 5 bases from V and 8 bases from J, with 9 bases between. This CDR3 comprises 11 residues. CDR3 sequence (DNA): TGTGCCAGCAGCCTAGGGGGAGAAGCTTTCTTT. It codes for CASSLGGEAFF. Looking up the rest from reference TRBV7-9 and TRBJ1-1 gives the full variable domain: DTGVSQNPRHKITKRGQNVTFRCDPISEHNRLYWYRQTLGQGPEFLTYFQNEAQLEKSRLLSDRFSAERPKGSFSTLEIQRTEQGDSAMYLCASSLGGEAFFGQGTRLTVV.

The chain couples TRBV29-1 to TRBJ2-1; possibly TRBD2 for D (5 bases). Germline-derived CDR1 and CDR2 are SQVTM and ANQGSEA. V was shortened by 3 bases and J by 9 bases, with 12 bases between the two germline ends. The CDR3 sequence is 12 residues long. This CDR3 is CSVDRLALEQFF. CDR3 sequence (DNA): TGCAGCGTTGACAGATTAGCGCTTGAGCAGTTCTTC.

The gene calls are TRBV28 and TRBJ2-1; TRBD2 is a possible D gene (6 bases). This CDR3 spans 16 amino acids. From germline, CDR1 is MDHEN and CDR2 SYDVKM. V was pared by 7 bases and J by 3 bases, with 19 bases between. CDR3 amino acids: CASNGQRAASYNEQFF. The CDR3 nucleotides are TGTGCCAGCAATGGCCAGCGGGCAGCTAGCTACAATGAGCAGTTCTTC.

This chain joins TRBV2 and TRBJ1-1; D is possibly TRBD1 (5 bases). V was clipped by 3 bases and J by 1 base, with 6 bases between them. Germline CDR1 is SNHLY and CDR2 is FYNNEI. The CDR3 is 13 residues long. CDR3 loop: CASSEGPNTEAFF. The CDR3 coding sequence is TGTGCCAGCAGTGAGGGGCCGAACACTGAAGCTTTCTTT.